These T cell receptor beta chains were read from a single sample in a study of blood T cell repertoires in COVID-19. This table comes from immunoSEQ multiplex PCR, and its TCRdb copy is limited to in-frame clones, with some not included. This table holds roughly 200,000 clones, 80% to 90% found once. Sequenced: peripheral blood. The receptor set was obtained from a woman aged 18 to 35 who had recovered from COVID-19. Each CDR3 is given with its conserved first and last residue. A D gene is named only where the DNA matches it firmly. The listing skips clone size in some rows; elsewhere it reads once, few, many or a size class.

V	J	size	D	DNA	CDR3
TRBV27	TRBJ2-5	.	TRBD2	TGTGCCAGCAGTTTATCTAGCGGGGGCTCGCGGACCCAGTACTTC	CASSLSSGGSRTQYF
TRBV7-6	TRBJ2-5	.	TRBD1	TGTGCCAGCAGCCGCAGGGGGCGCTCGGAGACCCAGTACTTC	CASSRRGRSETQYF
TRBV30	TRBJ2-1	.	TRBD2	TGTGCCTCTAGCGGGAGGGCCGATGAGCAGTTCTTC	CASSGRADEQFF
TRBV19	TRBJ2-7	.	TRBD1	TGTGCCAGCGAAACGGGACAGGGAAAAGACTACGAGCAGTACTTC	CASETGQGKDYEQYF
TRBV7-9	TRBJ2-4	.	TRBD1	TGTGCCAGCAGCGGTGGACAGGGGGTCCTAGGGGACATTCAGTACTTC	CASSGGQGVLGDIQYF
TRBV6-5	TRBJ1-4	.	TRBD1	TGTGCCAGCAGCAGCAGGGGGCAGTTTGAAAAACTGTTTTTT	CASSSRGQFEKLFF
TRBV4-1	TRBJ2-7	.	.	TGCGCCAGCAGCCAAGTGTCCAGCGCCGGGTACGAGCAGTACTTC	CASSQVSSAGYEQYF
TRBV27	TRBJ2-1	.	TRBD2	TGTGCCAGCAGTCTGACTAGCGGGAGAGCCAATGAGCAGTTCTTC	CASSLTSGRANEQFF
TRBV13	TRBJ2-2	.	.	TGTGCCAGCTCAAAAGGGGGGGCCGGGGAGCTGTTTTTT	CASSKGGAGELFF
TRBV10-1	TRBJ2-5	.	TRBD2	TGCGCCAGCACGACCCTTCTGACCCTTTCGCGGGGGGGATCTGGGGAGACCCAGTACTTC	CASTTLLTLSRGGSGETQYF
TRBV27	TRBJ2-3	.	.	TGTGCCAGCAGTTTATTTAGCGCAGATACGCAGTATTTT	CASSLFSADTQYF
TRBV7-3	TRBJ2-7	.	.	TGTGCCAGCAGCCCGCCAGGGGAGAACTACGAGCAGTACTTC	CASSPPGENYEQYF
TRBV7-2	TRBJ1-3	once	.	TGTGCCAGCGGAAGGAGCTCTGGAAACACCATATATTTT	CASGRSSGNTIYF
TRBV13	TRBJ2-3	.	.	TGTGCCAGCAGGCCACAGGGTGAGGGGACAGATACGCAGTATTTT	CASRPQGEGTDTQYF
TRBV27	TRBJ2-5	.	TRBD2	TGTGCCAGCAGTTTCGGCGGGAGGGCCCAAGAGACCCAGTACTTC	CASSFGGRAQETQYF
TRBV2	TRBJ1-5	.	.	TGTGCCAGCAGGGGGGGGGACACCAGTAAAGGGCAGCATTTT	CASRGGDTSKGQHF
TRBV5-1	TRBJ2-3	.	TRBD1	TGCGCCAGCAGCTGGGGACAGGGGGCGCTTTTCAGCACAGATACGCAGTATTTT	CASSWGQGALFSTDTQYF
TRBV13	TRBJ1-2	once	.	TGTGCCAGCAGCTTTTCAGAAAGCTATGGCTACACCTTC	CASSFSESYGYTF
TRBV18	TRBJ1-4	few	.	TGTGCCAGCTCACCAGGGGCTGCAACTAATGAAAAACTGTTTTTT	CASSPGAATNEKLFF
TRBV24-1	TRBJ2-1	once	TRBD1	TGTGCCACCATAGACAGGGGATGGAATGAGCAGTTCTTC	CATIDRGWNEQFF
TRBV9	TRBJ1-5	.	TRBD1	TGTGCCAGCAGCGTAGGGACAGGGGGGCAACAGCCCCAGCATTTT	CASSVGTGGQQPQHF
TRBV24-1	TRBJ2-7	.	TRBD1	TGTGCCACCAGCCTCACAGGGGGACGCGAGCAGTACTTC	CATSLTGGREQYF
TRBV4-2	TRBJ1-5	few	.	TGTGCCAGCAGCCAAGATTCAGGGTTAAACAATCAGCCCCAGCATTTT	CASSQDSGLNNQPQHF
TRBV5-6	TRBJ1-4	.	TRBD1	TGTGCCAGCAGCCCGGCACGGACAGGGGGTGAAAAACTGTTTTTT	CASSPARTGGEKLFF
TRBV29-1	TRBJ1-1	.	.	TGCAGCGTTACCAGGGGTGCGACAACACAAAACACTGAAGCTTTCTTT	CSVTRGATTQNTEAFF
TRBV9	TRBJ1-4	.	TRBD1	TGTGCCAGCAGCGGGAACAGGGGGCGGCCTAATGAAAAACTGTTTTTT	CASSGNRGRPNEKLFF
TRBV18	TRBJ2-2	.	TRBD1	TGTGCCAGCTCACCGCGGGGACAGGGTCTGGCCGGGGAGCTGTTTTTT	CASSPRGQGLAGELFF
TRBV2	TRBJ2-7	few	.	TGTGCCAGCAGCGCCTCCGACATTACCTACGAGCAGTACTTC	CASSASDITYEQYF
TRBV5-4	TRBJ2-5	.	TRBD2	TGTGCCAGCAGCGAGCGACTAGCGGGGGCCCAAGAGACCCAGTACTTC	CASSERLAGAQETQYF
TRBV7-8	TRBJ2-3	.	TRBD2	TGTGCCAGCAGCCTCACTAGCGGGGGCGCAGATACGCAGTATTTT	CASSLTSGGADTQYF
TRBV25-1	TRBJ2-7	.	TRBD1	TGTGCCAGCAGTGCAGTCGACAGGGGGCAATTCTACGAGCAGTACTTC	CASSAVDRGQFYEQYF
TRBV4-1	TRBJ2-1	.	.	TGCGCCAGCAGCCAAGACGCGTACAATGAGCAGTTCTTC	CASSQDAYNEQFF
TRBV6-5	TRBJ1-1	once	.	TGTGCCAGCAGTTCGCGGGGGGATGTCGCTTTCTTT	CASSSRGDVAFF
TRBV29-1	TRBJ1-4	.	TRBD1	TGCAGCGAAGGCCGGGACAGGGTGGATGAAAAACTGTTTTTT	CSEGRDRVDEKLFF
TRBV4-1	TRBJ2-1	.	TRBD2	TGCGCCAGCAGCCAAGTTAGCGGGGTCCACAATGAGCAGTTCTTC	CASSQVSGVHNEQFF
TRBV2	TRBJ2-2	.	.	TGTGCCAGCAGCGAAAGTTCCGCGTTTGGCGGGGAGCTGTTTTTT	CASSESSAFGGELFF
TRBV9	TRBJ2-2	.	TRBD1	TGTGCCAGCAGCCCAAGGACAGGTTCAAACACCGGGGAGCTGTTTTTT	CASSPRTGSNTGELFF
TRBV6-1	TRBJ2-7	.	.	TGTGCCAGCAGTGAACGAGCCCAGGGATACTACGAGCAGTACTTC	CASSERAQGYYEQYF
TRBV30	TRBJ1-4	.	TRBD1	TGTGCCTGGAGTGTGACCCGGACAGGGATTTATTATTTT	CAWSVTRTGIYYF
TRBV6-2/TRBV6-3	TRBJ1-5	.	TRBD1	TGTGCCAGCAGTTTATTTAACAGGGGCTATAGCAATCAGCCCCAGCATTTT	CASSLFNRGYSNQPQHF